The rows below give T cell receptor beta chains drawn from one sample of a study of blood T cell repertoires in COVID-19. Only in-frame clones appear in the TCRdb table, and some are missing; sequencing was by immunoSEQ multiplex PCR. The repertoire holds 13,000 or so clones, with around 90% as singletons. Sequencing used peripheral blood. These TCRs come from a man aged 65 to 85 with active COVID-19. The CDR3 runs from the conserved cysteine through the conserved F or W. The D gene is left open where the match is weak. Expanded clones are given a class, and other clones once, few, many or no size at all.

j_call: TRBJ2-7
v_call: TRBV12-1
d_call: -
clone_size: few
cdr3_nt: TGTGCCAGCAGTCGGCAGGGCCCCTCCTACGAGCAGTACTTC
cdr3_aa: CASSRQGPSYEQYF

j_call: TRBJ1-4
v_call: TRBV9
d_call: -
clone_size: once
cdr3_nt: TGTGCCAGCAGCCCCCTCGGGGGGTGGGAAGGCGAAAAACTGTTTTTT
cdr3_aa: CASSPLGGWEGEKLFF

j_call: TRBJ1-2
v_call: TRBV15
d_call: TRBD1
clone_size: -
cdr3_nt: TGTGCCACCAGCCCCCAGGACAGGATTTTCGATGGCTACACCTTC
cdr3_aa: CATSPQDRIFDGYTF

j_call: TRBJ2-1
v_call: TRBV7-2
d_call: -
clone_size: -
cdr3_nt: TGTGCCAGCAGCTTAGGGCCCAGGCCCAACAATGAGCAGTTCTTC
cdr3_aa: CASSLGPRPNNEQFF

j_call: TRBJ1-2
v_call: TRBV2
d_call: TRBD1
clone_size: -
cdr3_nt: TGTGCCAGCAGTGTCGGACAGGGATTGGCCTATGGCTACACCTTC
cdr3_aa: CASSVGQGLAYGYTF

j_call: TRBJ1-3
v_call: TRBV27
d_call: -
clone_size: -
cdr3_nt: TGTGCCAGCAGTTTAGCGGTTGGAAACACCATATATTTT
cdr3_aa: CASSLAVGNTIYF

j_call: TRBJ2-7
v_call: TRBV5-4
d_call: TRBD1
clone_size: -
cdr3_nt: TGTGCCAGCAGCATCAGACAGGGCTACGAGCAGTACTTC
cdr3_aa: CASSIRQGYEQYF

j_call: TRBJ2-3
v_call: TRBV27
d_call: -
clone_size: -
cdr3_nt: TGTGCCAGCAAGCAGCGGACTAGCACAGATACGCAGTATTTT
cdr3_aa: CASKQRTSTDTQYF

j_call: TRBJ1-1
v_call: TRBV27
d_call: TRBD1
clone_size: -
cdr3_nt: TGTGCCAGCAGCCGACAGGGCTACACTGAAGCTTTCTTT
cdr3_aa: CASSRQGYTEAFF

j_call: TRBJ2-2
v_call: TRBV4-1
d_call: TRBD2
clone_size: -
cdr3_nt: TGCGCCAGCAGCCAAGACGGGACTAGCAGGGGGTGGGTGTTTTTT
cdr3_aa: CASSQDGTSRGWVFF

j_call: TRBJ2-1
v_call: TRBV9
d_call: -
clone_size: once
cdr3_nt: TGTGCCAGCAGCGTAGGTCCTTACAATGAGCAGTTCTTC
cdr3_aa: CASSVGPYNEQFF